This TCR beta chain was recovered during a study of glioma-infiltrating T cells after dendritic cell vaccination. Looked up from germline, CDR1 is ENHRY and CDR2 is SYGVKD. V lost 7 bases and J lost 3; bases outside the gene matches: 14. This CDR3 contains 16 residues. The primer mix had 60 V beta and 13 J beta primers. Clones were read by immunoSEQ multiplex PCR, and TCRdb kept only the in-frame ones, dropping some. The repertoire holds approximately 90,000 clones, with 70% to 90% as singletons. The receptor's source is a human donor with glioblastoma. This sequence joins TRBV10-3 and TRBJ2-7; 8 nucleotides line up with TRBD2. The material sequenced was blood, taken before dendritic cell vaccination. The CDR3 protein is CAINDPTAGGYYEQYF. DNA for the CDR3: TGTGCCATCAACGACCCTACGGCGGGAGGATACTACGAGCAGTACTTC.